Detailed here is one TCR beta chain. The sample is drawn from a study of Ad26.COV2.S vaccination and SARS-CoV-2 variants. Trimming took 8 bases from V and 2 from J; bases not matched to a gene: 7. Per the germline V gene, CDR1 is SGHVS and CDR2 is FQNEAQ. This CDR3 region has 14 residues. Using immunoSEQ multiplex PCR, the repertoire was profiled, and TCRdb retains in-frame clones only, with some absent. The sample shows hundreds of thousands of clones, around 87% of them seen only once. The treatment denotes: 15 to 20 received Ad26.COV2.S at low or high dose, single or two shots; about 5 received placebo; per-sample allocation not given. After the first vaccine or placebo injection, samples were drawn on day 63.

Sequenced material: peripheral blood, taken in a trial of Ad26.COV2.S vaccine versus placebo. The chain couples TRBV7-8 to TRBJ1-1; 8 bases map to TRBD1. The TCR originated in a person between 18 and 60 years old who received the Ad26.COV2.S COVID-19 vaccine or a placebo. The CDR3 DNA is TGTGCCAGCTGGGACAGGAGGGCAAACACTGAAGCTTTCTTT. Its translation is CASWDRRANTEAFF.